This entry describes one T cell receptor beta chain. This clone was detected a few times. No cognate antigen has been identified for it. A junction boundary mismatches the germline segment, possibly from a read error. This entry comes from a study of blood T cell repertoires in COVID-19 (TCRdb year 2020). At the level of the whole study: Collaborator samples came from the United States, Italy and Spain and covered acute and convalescent phases of COVID-19. The repertoires were released in a freely available public database meant as a resource for research on the immune response to SARS-CoV-2. Subjects who had been exposed to COVID-19, were actively infected with it, or had recovered from it provided the deeply sampled blood TCRbeta repertoires that made up the dataset. HLA class I and class II types, where available, came from metadata supplied by the sample provider rather than from assay-based typing. Nearly every sample came with metadata listing a de-identified subject ID, COVID-19 status, age in years and sex. The material from the prospective study consisted of cDNA or gDNA derived from T cells, B-cell-depleted T cells, or PBMCs. Samples were obtained from the ongoing ImmuneRACE study (first 160 participants) and from about 1,300 subjects provided by 6 global collaborators.

The immunoSEQ Assay, a bias-controlled multiplex PCR, was used to amplify TCRbeta CDR3 regions from genomic DNA. As for how the authors treated the data: Within the assay, amplification of reference gene primers was used to estimate how many nucleated cells each sample contained. To quantify the absolute abundance of each unique TCRbeta CDR3 rearrangement, sequence reads were collapsed and filtered. For each sample, productive Simpson clonality was calculated as the square root of Simpson's diversity index across productive rearrangements. TCRdb limited this immuneACCESS table to in-frame rearrangements with V and J called. A share of clones is missing; checked studies link under half to unresolved V genes, and the rest is unexplained. V and J calls and clone size are those listed in that table; D and trimming were worked out from the DNA. The sample table contains some 250,000 clones; only one count was recorded for 88% of them. The top ten clonotypes cover more than 0.95% of the sample.

Findings and caveats that apply to the study as a whole: The quantity of clinical and demographic metadata differed by source and by participant and was supplied without curation.

Measured from the cysteine to the phenylalanine, the CDR3 is 16 residues long. CDR3 DNA only is kept here, 48 bases in frame from base 1. The germline V gene (reference sequence) supplies CDR1 SSHAT and CDR2 FNYEAQ. A second Seattle source provided samples from volunteer blood donors who had recovered from COVID-19. Each collaborating institution followed its own protocols to collect whole blood in K2EDTA tubes. For TCRbeta analysis, collaborators shipped samples as frozen whole blood, isolated PBMCs, or DNA extracted from either of those sample types. This TCR was sampled from a woman aged 35 to 49 who had recovered from COVID-19. Sequencing was done on a sample of peripheral blood. The chain was built from TRBV7-7 and TRBJ2-1; 13 junctional bases match TRBD2. The sequenced DNA is TGTGCTAGCAGCTTGGGTAGACTAGCGGGAGGCAATGAGCAGTTCTTC. It is translated as CASSLGRLAGGNEQFF.